This TCR beta chain was recovered during a study of cytomegalovirus exposure and HLA in healthy donors (dated by TCRdb to 2015 to 2018). For the wider study: According to an earlier analysis of 587 of the donors, roughly 180 million T cells yielded over 90 million unique TCR beta sequences and around 300 Gb of sequence data. A later analysis re-examined previously published TCR beta repertoires from more than 600 donors and added high-resolution HLA genotyping to investigate patterns of TCR occurrence. Class I and class II HLA loci were covered by the typing at four-digit resolution. Of the 300 to 450 genotyped donors, roughly 80% fell in the genetic ancestry cluster associated with self-reported Caucasian donors. In an earlier analysis of 500 to 650 of the donors, high-throughput TCR beta sequencing was used to judge whether each TCR beta V gene segment behaved as functional or pseudogenic. An early release covering roughly 600 HLA-typed donors comprised around 300 gigabases of sequencing data and tens of millions of unique TCR sequences. Typing coverage varied by locus: roughly 629-640 donors for A, B, C, DRB1 and DQB1; more than 500 for DQA1; over 600 for DPA1; around 490 for DPB1. Donor age, sex, ethnicity and CMV serostatus were collected together with the repertoire data. The later analysis used no new phenotypic data to find candidate immune exposures, relying instead on TCR beta sequences and their occurrence across donors. A later genetic analysis used genome-wide SNP genotypes for about three fifths of the 666 donors, treating that subset as a discovery cohort. To predict cytomegalovirus infection status, the study brought together high-throughput TCR immunosequencing, statistical association of individual TCRs with disease status, and machine learning. Among about 410 genotyped donors of the cohort, an average of about 220,000 unique TCR beta nucleotide sequences was sequenced per donor, of which 15% to 20% were non-productive. The aim of the study was to test whether cataloging public T cell receptors could identify signatures of past pathogen exposure. Every discovery cohort repertoire had been produced on one sequencing platform. In addition to the first cohort of about 650 subjects, a separate validation cohort of 130 or so different subjects was used. The T cell repertoires of several hundred subjects were profiled by immunosequencing and related to cytomegalovirus serostatus. Several DR-DQ haplotypes were handled as single units for association and clustering because linkage in the cohort was strong.

From its cysteine to its phenylalanine, the CDR3 spans 13 amino acids. Just CDR3 DNA is preserved here, 39 bases in frame from base 1. The V end loses 10 bases and the J end loses 10 bases, and a stretch of 22 bases separates them. Sequences LNHDA (CDR1) and SQIVND (CDR2) are obtained from the germline V gene (reference sequence). Points the paper makes about the study in general: Approximately 16 rarely observed V segments, including chromosome 9 orphons, were excluded from the earlier analysis of a few hundred of the donors because counts were too low. According to a later genetic analysis, donors in an Asian-associated ancestry cluster had fewer N-insertions in productive TCRs than the roughly 700-donor mean. While some public TCRs were present in many individuals, most TCR sequences turned up only very rarely across donors. V-gene and J-gene trimming of TCR beta chains was associated with a missense DCLRE1C variant in a later genetic analysis, and the association was replicated in an independent cohort. In a later analysis, several top co-occurrence clusters were reported to appear linked to parvovirus B19, influenza, CMV and Epstein-Barr virus. A later analysis found that TCR association rates varied across HLA loci, with DRB1 alleles showing the most associated TCRs and HLA-C alleles the fewest. In both the original and validation cohorts, the classifier was reported to diagnose cytomegalovirus status with high specificity and sensitivity. A few of the identified cytomegalovirus-associated TCR beta chains were confirmed in vitro to be specific for cytomegalovirus antigens. A later analysis found that most CMV-associated TCR beta chains appeared HLA-restricted, with HLA associations seemingly driven largely by CMV exposure. A further reported finding was that TCR beta sequences accurately predicted the HLA-A and HLA-B alleles for most subjects in the first cohort. Compared with equally common non-associated chains, HLA-associated TCR beta chains in a later analysis were more clonally expanded and had lower generation probabilities. The cohort was sequenced for TCR beta chains only, and without alpha or paired-chain data the features that could be detected were limited. The presence/absence analyses assumed that sequencing depth was roughly uniform across donors, and that assumption may not be true. The sequencing pipeline was judged likely to have produced a cluster of highly shared sequence variants as a technical artifact. In the study, about 150 TCR beta chains were listed as associated with cytomegalovirus. At a false discovery rate of 0.05, a later analysis linked around 15,000 TCR beta sequences to specific HLA alleles. Correlated functional status among segregating V segments might reflect linkage disequilibrium, but an unknown experimental factor could not be ruled out. The 87-base-pair reads could not distinguish some IMGT-functional V segments, including TRBV6-2 and TRBV6-3, so those segments were excluded. The only immune exposure information available for the cohort was CMV serostatus. When HLA alleles, especially DR and DQ, strongly co-occurred, TCR associations were difficult to assign to individual alleles. The authors suggested that the approach could potentially be generalized to other disease states and immunological phenotypes. In an earlier analysis of some 500 of the donors, most TCR beta V segments appeared in productive rearrangements about 87% or about 30% of the time, broadly matching IMGT annotations. Because HLA typing was missing for some donors at each locus, association tests included only the typed subset.

With regard to this clone: No antigen is known for it. Base qualities are not recorded, but no much larger clone differs from it by a single base.

Library generation was performed with the immunoSEQ multiplex PCR assay. The multiplex PCR relied on a mix of 60 forward primers for TCR Vbeta segments and 13 reverse primers for TCR Jbeta segments. The CDR3 region of rearranged TCR beta genes was amplified from genomic DNA with a multiplex PCR assay. Amplified TCR beta libraries were sequenced as 87-base-pair reads on the Illumina HiSeq System. In the authors' own workflow: Across the 670 or so repertoires, a later analysis counted approximately 75 million unique TCR beta chains, 8.5 million to 12 million of which were shared by at least two donors. Raw reads were error-corrected and collapsed into unique sequences with a nearest-neighbor algorithm that merged closely related sequences to remove PCR and sequencing errors. Alignment of CDR3 sequences to IMGT reference sequences was used to assign V, D and J gene segments. For a sequence to be retained, a match of at least six nucleotides to both a V gene segment and a J gene segment was required. A rearrangement was called productive if the CDR3 had no stop codons and remained in frame with V and J, and every other rearrangement was called non-productive. Following IMGT convention, CDR3 was defined as the stretch from the second conserved V-encoded cysteine up to the conserved J-encoded phenylalanine. The earlier analysis of some 540 of the donors excluded any sequence lacking an unambiguous match to a single V gene segment. In an earlier analysis of some 590 of the donors, a V segment was called functional when productive rearrangements were above 56.7%, and segregating when the standard deviation between donors exceeded 5%. A statistical classification framework was built to diagnose cytomegalovirus status from the catalog of TCR beta chain sequences. V and J gene assignment, in a later analysis, came from comparing TCR nucleotide sequences with IMGT/GENE-DB human TR gene sequences. In a later analysis, CDR3 sequences and most-parsimonious VDJ recombination scenarios were assigned using the TCRdist pipeline. A later analysis defined each TCR beta chain by its CDR3 amino acid sequence plus V-gene family, and excluded reads lacking a unique V-gene family. To address suspected cross-contamination and a sequencing artifact, a later analysis removed roughly 580 highly shared, low-generation-probability nucleotide sequences. For each public chain, a later analysis derived a clonal expansion index from normalized ranks of inferred template counts within each repertoire. Generation probabilities in a later analysis came from a VDJ recombination model fitted to out-of-frame rearrangements, and those results were checked against IGoR. A later analysis scored TCR-TCR, TCR-HLA and TCR-CMV co-occurrence with hypergeometric tests, applying a repertoire-size bias correction to TCR pairs. In a later analysis, false discovery rates were estimated by permuting HLA or CMV assignments 20 times. A later analysis grouped co-occurring TCRs with DBSCAN, adding TCRdist sequence similarity when clustering within HLA-allele-positive subsets. Repertoires with fewer than 30,000 or more than 120,000 public chains were left out of co-occurrence clustering, as were a few repertoires with anomalous nucleotide sharing. The table comes from immuneACCESS by way of TCRdb, which keeps in-frame sequences with V and J called. Part of the clones is missing from these tables; in studies checked, under half for an unresolved V gene and the rest for unknown reasons. That table furnishes V, J and clone size, whereas the DNA furnished D and trimming. The sample table lists some 200,000 clones, around 80% of them with a count of one. The ten largest make up roughly a sixth of the sample.

The cohort comprised 670 or so healthy bone marrow donors. All cohort members were sampled while nominally healthy, although unrecorded immune exposures were likely present. The donor tested CMV seronegative and was one of the 352 seronegative cohort members. Each donor provided a peripheral blood sample, and peripheral blood mononuclear cells were used for TCR beta sequencing. The Qiagen DNeasy Blood Extraction Kit was used to extract genomic DNA from the blood cell samples. The sequencing input was PBMCs. The sequence joins TRBV19 to TRBJ1-1; the D gene is perhaps TRBD1, on 6 matching bases. The origin of this receptor is a man aged 40-50 years in good health and CMV-seronegative. The CDR3 reads as follows: CATAPGGAGGAFF. DNA sequence: TGTGCCACGGCCCCGGGGGGCGCGGGCGGAGCTTTCTTT.